The 17 T cell receptor beta chains presented below share a single source sample, sequenced in a study of technical replicates of blood from several donors. Measured with immunoSEQ multiplex PCR; TCRdb has only the in-frame clones, and not every one. The sample has around 53,000 clones; around 83% are singletons. Specimen: PBMCs. Receptors were obtained from a human donor in good health. Some clones in this sample may be carry-over from other donors' samples.

The V and J genes are TRBV18 and TRBJ1-6; 11 bases match TRBD1. The CDR3 runs 14 residues. Germline V gene lookup returns CDR1 KGHSH and CDR2 LQKENI. The V and J ends lost 4 bases and 8 bases, in that order; junction bases with no gene match: 1. The CDR3 loop is CASSLGQGDSPLHF. For the CDR3, the DNA is TGTGCCAGCTCACTGGGACAGGGGGATTCACCCCTCCACTTT.

The V gene is TRBV6-4, the J gene TRBJ2-1; 8 bases are shared with TRBD2. The length of the CDR3 is 16 residues. Germline assignment: CDR1 MRHNA and CDR2 SNTAGT. V gave up 0 bases and J gave up 6 bases; unmatched junction bases: 7. For the CDR3, the DNA is TGTGCCAGCAGTGACTCCCCGGCGGGAGGTCTCAATGAGCAGTTCTTC. It encodes CASSDSPAGGLNEQFF.

This rearrangement joins TRBV7-9 to TRBJ2-7; 12 bases are shared with TRBD1. Germline V CDR1 and CDR2: SEHNR, FQNEAQ (reference sequence). Unmatched junction bases numbered 10, after V lost 4 bases and J lost 0 bases. The CDR3 totals 18 residues. The CDR3 coding sequence is TGTGCCAGCAGCTCTCCGGGACAGGGGGCGTCTGCCTCCTACGAGCAGTACTTC. It yields the protein CASSSPGQGASASYEQYF.

DNA for the CDR3: TGTGCCAGCTCGGCGGGGCGGGAGCAGTACTTC. Protein: CASSAGREQYF. The chain carries TRBV2 and TRBJ2-7, with a weak D call TRBD2 (6 bases). CDR3 length equals 11 residues. Germline lookup yields CDR1 SNHLY and CDR2 FYNNEI. The V end lost 8 bases, the J end lost 7 bases, and 12 bases lay between the germline ends.

V gene TRBV19 combines with J gene TRBJ2-7; TRBD2 agrees at 8 bases. This CDR3 spans 15 amino acids. Trimming took 4 bases from V and 2 from J; bases not matched to a gene: 7. Per germline, CDR1 LNHDA and CDR2 SQIVND (reference sequence). The chain's CDR3 is CASSSGRSTTYEQYF. The DNA of the CDR3 is TGTGCCAGTAGTAGCGGGAGGTCTACAACCTACGAGCAGTACTTC.

The rearrangement joins TRBV7-3 to TRBJ2-1; D might be TRBD1 (7 bases). Between the trimmed V and J ends, which lost 5 bases and 5 bases, there was a span of 10 bases. In germline, CDR1 is SGHTA, CDR2 FQGTGA. This CDR3 region has 13 residues. The DNA for the CDR3 is TGTGCCAGCAGCCGCAGGGGGGACAATGAGCAGTTCTTC. Translation: CASSRRGDNEQFF.

This chain connects TRBV4-1 to TRBJ2-2; TRBD2 agrees at 10 bases. Germline values: CDR1 MGHRA, CDR2 YSYEKL. CDR3 length: 17 residues. The V gene end was trimmed by 0 bases and the J gene end by 5 bases; junction bases not matched to a gene: 6. Here the CDR3 DNA reads TGCGCCAGCAGCCAAGATGAACTAGCGGGATTGACCGGGGAGCTGTTTTTT. It translates to CASSQDELAGLTGELFF.

V and J are TRBV29-1 and TRBJ2-1; D gene unclear. Trimming took off 5 bases at V and 9 bases at J, with 5 bases between the two ends. CDR1 is SQVTM, CDR2 ANQGSEA, per germline. The CDR3 contains 9 residues. CDR3 nucleotide sequence: TGCAGCGTTCCGGGTGAGCAGTTCTTC. Protein sequence: CSVPGEQFF.

The chain is built from TRBV2 and TRBJ1-1, with a tentative D call TRBD1 (5 bases). Trimming took 4 bases from V and 5 from J, leaving 23 bases between them. The CDR3 contains 17 residues. CDR1 is SNHLY and CDR2 is FYNNEI in the germline V gene. CDR3 coding DNA: TGTGCCAGCAGTGGGGACTTAGGAGGGTTCGGTGGAACTGAAGCTTTCTTT. It is translated as CASSGDLGGFGGTEAFF.

The rearrangement links TRBV6-5 to TRBJ2-3, with D unresolved. Germline CDR1 is MNHEY and CDR2 is SVGAGI. Trimming shortened V by 0 bases and J by 2 bases, and 9 bases separated the two germline ends. This CDR3 contains 15 residues. CDR3 sequence: CASSYSSPDTDTQYF. Here the CDR3 DNA reads TGTGCCAGCAGTTACTCGAGTCCTGACACAGATACGCAGTATTTT.

This clone was observed many times. The chain is built from TRBV5-1 and TRBJ2-7; 9 bases agree with TRBD1. V lost 4 bases and J lost 3; bases outside the gene matches: 5. This CDR3 comprises 14 residues. Germline CDR1 and CDR2: SGHRS and YFSETQ. In DNA form, the CDR3 reads TGCGCCAGCAGCACGACAGGGGGGTACTACGAGCAGTACTTC. It yields the protein CASSTTGGYYEQYF.

This chain's CDR3 is CASSLGFGLGRYEQYF. CDR3 bases: TGTGCCAGCAGCTTAGGGTTCGGGCTGGGGCGCTACGAGCAGTACTTC. The V call is TRBV7-9, the J call TRBJ2-7; D may be TRBD1 (5 bases). Trimming removed 1 base at V and 3 bases at J, with 16 bases between. This CDR3 region has 16 residues. CDR1 is SEHNR and CDR2 is FQNEAQ in the germline V gene (reference sequence).

V usage is TRBV28 and J usage is TRBJ2-7; TRBD2 matches at 7 bases. CDR1 is MDHEN and CDR2 is SYDVKM in the germline V gene. This CDR3 is 13 amino acids long. The V gene end was trimmed by 7 bases and the J gene end by 1 base; junction bases not matched to a gene: 4. CDR3 loop: CASTSLASYEQYF. CDR3 in DNA: TGTGCCAGCACCTCACTAGCGTCCTACGAGCAGTACTTC. The full variable domain, rest sourced from reference TRBV28 and TRBJ2-7, is DVKVTQSSRYLVKRTGEKVFLECVQDMDHENMFWYRQDPGLGLRLIYFSYDVKMKEKGDIPEGYSVSREKKERFSLILESASTNQTSMYLCASTSLASYEQYFGPGTRLTVT.

The chain uses TRBV10-3 and TRBJ1-6, with D perhaps TRBD1 (5 bases). This CDR3 has 12 residues. Germline V gene data show CDR1 as ENHRY and CDR2 as SYGVKD. V was pared by 6 bases and J by 10 bases, with 10 bases between. The DNA of the CDR3 is TGTGCCATCAGCCCGACAGAATCACCCCTCCACTTT. Amino acids: CAISPTESPLHF.

The chain combines TRBV12-5 with TRBJ1-5; 9 nucleotides align to TRBD1. Germline trimming cut 4 bases from V and 2 bases from J; bases unmatched to any gene: 3. CDR1 is LGHNT, CDR2 FRNRAP, per germline. The CDR3 loop spans 15 amino acids. The CDR3 protein is CASGWTGDGNQPQHF. CDR3 DNA sequence: TGTGCTAGTGGTTGGACAGGGGATGGCAATCAGCCCCAGCATTTT. Full variable domain (rest looked up from reference TRBV12-5 and TRBJ1-5): DARVTQTPRHKVTEMGQEVTMRCQPILGHNTVFWYRQTMMQGLELLAYFRNRAPLDDSGMPKDRFSAEMPDATLATLKIQPSEPRDSAVYFCASGWTGDGNQPQHFGDGTRLSIL.

The genes are TRBV7-6 and TRBJ2-7; TRBD1 is a possible D gene (6 bases). CDR3 length: 13 residues. Per germline, CDR1 SGHVS and CDR2 FNYEAQ. V lost 5 bases and J lost 7, with 15 bases in between. CDR3 protein: CASSRQGPGEQYF. For the CDR3, the DNA is TGTGCCAGCAGCCGTCAGGGGCCGGGGGAGCAGTACTTC.

The chain carries TRBV18 and TRBJ2-2; 14 nucleotides match TRBD2. Germline V CDR1 and CDR2: KGHSH, LQKENI. The V gene end was trimmed by 6 bases and the J gene end by 5 bases; junction bases not matched to a gene: 8. The CDR3 runs 17 residues. This chain's CDR3 is CASSKRGLAGETGELFF. The CDR3, as DNA: TGTGCCAGCTCGAAACGGGGACTAGCGGGAGAAACCGGGGAGCTGTTTTTT.